This TCR beta chain came from a study of shared clonotypes between healthy human individuals. The V and J ends lost 5 bases and 2 bases, in that order; junction bases with no gene match: 8. Germline CDR1 and CDR2: LNHDA and SQIVND (reference sequence). CDR3 length: 15 residues. Assay: immunoSEQ multiplex PCR; the TCRdb copy retains only in-frame clones and omits some. The sample records some 2.3 million clones, 85% to 95% being singletons. This clone came up once. The chain recombines TRBV19 with TRBJ1-1; 7 positions match TRBD1. The specimen was naive CD4+ T cells from PBMCs. Indicated subset: CD45RA+ positively selected. This clonotype was sampled from a man aged 18 to 29 in good health. Some clones in this sample may be carry-over from other donors' samples. CDR3 in amino acids: CASSSRTGANTEAFF. CDR3 nucleotide sequence: TGTGCCAGTAGTTCGAGGACAGGAGCTAACACTGAAGCTTTCTTT.